A selection of T cell receptor beta chains follows, all from one sample in a study of shared clonotypes between healthy human individuals. Libraries were prepared by immunoSEQ multiplex PCR; TCRdb keeps only in-frame clonotypes and omits some of them. Of hundreds of thousands of clones listed, over 90% are singletons. Sequenced: naive CD8+ T cells sorted from blood. All receptors derive from a man between 25 and 39 years old in good health. The CDR3 runs from the conserved cysteine through the conserved F or W. The D gene is left open where the match is weak. Clone size is given for some rows only: seen once, a few or many times, or a class if the clone is expanded.

v_call	j_call	d_call	clone_size	cdr3_aa	cdr3_nt
TRBV7-8	TRBJ2-1	.	.	CASSPLGNEQFF	TGTGCCAGCAGCCCCCTAGGAAATGAGCAGTTCTTC
TRBV11-2	TRBJ2-2	TRBD1	.	CASSGENRGTGELFF	TGTGCCAGCAGCGGCGAAAACAGGGGCACCGGGGAGCTGTTTTTT
TRBV11-2	TRBJ2-1	TRBD2	.	CASSLDRVAGNEQFF	TGTGCCAGCAGCTTAGATCGTGTAGCGGGGAATGAGCAGTTCTTC
TRBV7-2	TRBJ2-5	TRBD2	.	CASSPRLAGGPSETQYF	TGTGCCAGCAGCCCCCGTTTAGCGGGAGGGCCCTCAGAGACCCAGTACTTC
TRBV7-6	TRBJ2-1	TRBD1	.	CASSNGQGAGNEQFF	TGTGCCAGCAGCAATGGACAGGGGGCAGGAAATGAGCAGTTCTTC
TRBV6-1	TRBJ2-7	.	once	CASSERGFGYEQYF	TGTGCCAGCAGTGAAAGGGGTTTCGGCTACGAGCAGTACTTC
TRBV30	TRBJ2-2	TRBD1	.	CAWNTGQGWELFF	TGTGCCTGGAACACGGGACAGGGTTGGGAGCTGTTTTTT
TRBV19	TRBJ2-7	.	.	CASSIRRSDGEQYF	TGTGCCAGTAGTATAAGGCGATCAGACGGCGAGCAGTACTTC
TRBV2	TRBJ2-4	.	.	CASNVGGWLYF	TGTGCCAGCAATGTGGGGGGTTGGCTGTACTTC
TRBV15	TRBJ1-2	.	.	CATSPRNFNYGYTF	TGTGCCACCAGCCCCCGGAATTTTAACTATGGCTACACCTTC
TRBV29-1	TRBJ2-1	.	.	CSVEEGPSSLYNEQFF	TGCAGCGTTGAAGAAGGACCCTCGAGTTTATACAATGAGCAGTTCTTC
TRBV29-1	TRBJ2-7	.	.	CSVETDSPYEQYF	TGCAGCGTTGAGACGGACAGTCCCTACGAGCAGTACTTC
TRBV7-9	TRBJ2-7	.	.	CASSLRTESSYEQYF	TGTGCCAGCAGCTTAAGGACGGAGAGCTCCTACGAGCAGTACTTC
TRBV27	TRBJ2-7	.	.	CASRSGTHSFYEQYF	TGTGCCAGCAGGTCCGGGACTCATTCCTTCTACGAGCAGTACTTC
TRBV9	TRBJ2-7	.	.	CASSFSPLTDEQYF	TGTGCCAGCAGCTTTAGTCCTTTGACGGACGAGCAGTACTTC
TRBV4-3	TRBJ2-7	TRBD2	once	CASSQDASGRLSYEQYF	TGCGCCAGCAGCCAAGATGCTAGCGGGAGGTTATCTTACGAGCAGTACTTC
TRBV7-9	TRBJ2-1	.	once	CASSLSSNEQFF	TGTGCCAGCAGCTTATCTAGCAATGAGCAGTTCTTC
TRBV7-9	TRBJ2-7	.	.	CASSFVVKDYEQYF	TGTGCCAGCAGCTTTGTAGTTAAGGATTACGAGCAGTACTTC
TRBV19	TRBJ2-1	TRBD1	.	CASRGQGTNEQFF	TGTGCCAGTAGGGGACAGGGGACTAATGAGCAGTTCTTC
TRBV7-9	TRBJ1-2	.	.	CASSLPGSAGYTF	TGTGCCAGCAGCCTCCCGGGGAGTGCAGGCTACACCTTC
TRBV19	TRBJ2-7	.	.	CASSGGTNGIYEQYF	TGTGCCAGTAGTGGCGGGACGAATGGGATCTACGAGCAGTACTTC
TRBV10-3	TRBJ2-3	TRBD2	.	CAIGTSGPGTDTQYF	TGTGCCATCGGAACTAGCGGGCCGGGCACAGATACGCAGTATTTT
TRBV6-5	TRBJ2-5	TRBD1	.	CASSLGQGGETQYF	TGTGCCAGCAGCCTCGGACAGGGCGGGGAGACCCAGTACTTC
TRBV29-1	TRBJ2-7	TRBD1	.	CSVATGDNYEQYF	TGCAGCGTTGCTACAGGGGACAACTACGAGCAGTACTTC
TRBV5-4	TRBJ2-7	.	.	CASSREQPKNEQYF	TGTGCCAGCAGCAGGGAACAGCCGAAAAACGAGCAGTACTTC
TRBV28	TRBJ1-5	.	.	CASSLPANQPQHF	TGTGCCAGCAGTTTGCCAGCTAATCAGCCCCAGCATTTT
TRBV7-9	TRBJ2-3	.	.	CATELPPTDTQYF	TGTGCCACCGAGCTCCCCCCCACAGATACGCAGTATTTT
TRBV7-9	TRBJ2-7	.	.	CASSLAVGPDEQYF	TGTGCCAGCAGCTTAGCGGTAGGGCCTGACGAGCAGTACTTC
TRBV27	TRBJ2-7	TRBD2	.	CASSLEAGDLNEQYF	TGTGCCAGCAGTTTAGAAGCGGGAGATCTGAACGAGCAGTACTTC
TRBV28	TRBJ1-1	.	.	CASRPWEGMNTEAFF	TGTGCCAGCAGGCCATGGGAGGGAATGAACACTGAAGCTTTCTTT
TRBV11-2	TRBJ2-1	.	.	CASSQTTLYNEQFF	TGTGCCAGCAGCCAGACCACCCTTTACAATGAGCAGTTCTTC
TRBV7-8	TRBJ2-7	TRBD1	.	CASSLGTGTYEQYF	TGTGCCAGCAGCTTGGGGACAGGGACCTACGAGCAGTACTTC
TRBV28	TRBJ2-7	.	.	CASSSRLETYEQYF	TGTGCCAGCAGTTCCCGACTGGAAACCTACGAGCAGTACTTC
TRBV29-1	TRBJ2-1	TRBD2	.	CSVVGLAGAWTSYNEQFF	TGCAGCGTTGTGGGACTAGCGGGAGCTTGGACCTCCTACAATGAGCAGTTCTTC
TRBV10-1	TRBJ2-1	.	.	CASLGEELAGHNEQFF	TGCGCCAGCCTAGGAGAGGAACTAGCCGGCCACAATGAGCAGTTCTTC
TRBV6-5	TRBJ2-1	.	.	CASSYSTGGNEQFF	TGTGCCAGCAGTTACTCGACCGGGGGCAATGAGCAGTTCTTC
TRBV2	TRBJ2-1	.	.	CASSGRRYEQFF	TGTGCCAGCAGCGGACGGAGGTATGAGCAGTTCTTC
TRBV7-9	TRBJ1-1	.	.	CASSSKSSLAVNTEAFF	TGTGCCAGCAGCTCCAAATCCTCGCTGGCAGTGAACACTGAAGCTTTCTTT
TRBV9	TRBJ2-5	TRBD2	.	CASSPGTSEETQYF	TGTGCCAGCAGCCCCGGGACTAGTGAAGAGACCCAGTACTTC
TRBV7-9	TRBJ1-2	.	.	CASSFPDEYGYTF	TGTGCCAGCAGCTTCCCCGACGAGTATGGCTACACCTTC
TRBV7-9	TRBJ2-3	.	once	CASSGTDRLEADTQYF	TGTGCCAGCAGCGGAACCGACAGGCTAGAAGCAGATACGCAGTATTTT
TRBV30	TRBJ1-1	.	.	CAWSPGQGMNTEAFF	TGTGCCTGGAGTCCCGGGCAGGGAATGAACACTGAAGCTTTCTTT
TRBV27	TRBJ1-5	TRBD1	once	CASSLRGTGSNQPQHF	TGTGCCAGCAGTTTGAGGGGGACAGGGAGCAATCAGCCCCAGCATTTT
TRBV11-3	TRBJ2-1	.	.	CASSAHFQGYNEQFF	TGTGCCAGCAGCGCCCATTTCCAGGGCTACAATGAGCAGTTCTTC
TRBV7-8	TRBJ2-7	TRBD2	.	CASSLAPSGTYEQYF	TGTGCCAGCAGCTTAGCGCCTAGCGGTACCTACGAGCAGTACTTC
TRBV28	TRBJ2-4	.	.	CASSLVALAFSINIQYF	TGTGCCAGCAGTTTAGTCGCGCTAGCCTTTTCGATTAACATTCAGTACTTC
TRBV15	TRBJ2-5	TRBD2	.	CATSGRGTSGRFWEETQYF	TGTGCCACCAGCGGCCGAGGGACTAGCGGGAGATTTTGGGAAGAGACCCAGTACTTC
TRBV5-4	TRBJ2-2	.	.	CASSRETGRGELFF	TGTGCCAGCAGCCGGGAGACGGGACGCGGGGAGCTGTTTTTT
TRBV2	TRBJ2-7	TRBD1	.	CASNNGQGAYEQYF	TGTGCCAGCAATAACGGACAGGGGGCCTACGAGCAGTACTTC
TRBV5-1	TRBJ2-1	TRBD2	.	CASSFPLAGDEQFF	TGCGCCAGCAGTTTCCCACTAGCGGGAGATGAGCAGTTCTTC
TRBV5-1	TRBJ2-1	.	.	CASSLGGNEQFF	TGCGCCAGCAGCTTGGGTGGTAATGAGCAGTTCTTC
TRBV10-3	TRBJ2-7	TRBD2	once	CATMGASGSYEQYF	TGTGCCACCATGGGGGCTAGCGGGAGTTACGAGCAGTACTTC
TRBV4-1	TRBJ2-7	TRBD2	.	CASREVGAEEQYF	TGCGCCAGCCGGGAGGTCGGAGCAGAAGAGCAGTACTTC
TRBV9	TRBJ1-3	TRBD1	.	CASSASPRQGGNTIYF	TGTGCCAGCAGCGCCAGCCCAAGACAGGGCGGAAACACCATATATTTT
TRBV7-6	TRBJ1-1	.	.	CASSLAQIKAFF	TGTGCCAGCAGCTTAGCTCAAATTAAAGCTTTCTTT
TRBV4-1	TRBJ1-3	.	.	CASSQDGSGNTIYF	TGCGCCAGCAGCCAAGATGGGTCTGGAAACACCATATATTTT
TRBV9	TRBJ2-3	.	few	CASGDTQYF	TGTGCCAGCGGGGATACGCAGTATTTT
TRBV28	TRBJ1-4	.	once	CASSLGEKLFF	TGTGCCAGCAGTTTAGGCGAAAAACTGTTTTTT
TRBV7-9	TRBJ1-1	.	.	CASSLVRGRTEAFF	TGTGCCAGCAGCTTGGTGCGGGGGCGAACTGAAGCTTTCTTT